The T cell receptor beta chain under discussion was sequenced for a study of shared clonotypes between healthy human individuals. The study's findings and limits: Blood was the sole source, and tissue repertoires probably differ. Sequencing depth was predicted to influence how clonotypes are shared among donors.

Source study methods: ImmunoSEQ output held junction-only sequences without quality scores, so filtering differed. TCRdb's table, derived via immunoSEQ multiplex PCR, lists solely in-frame clones and lacks some. D and trimming come from the DNA, and the V and J calls and clone size come from that table. The sample contains about 460,000 clones, over 60% of which appear only once. The CDR3 totals 13 residues. The V gene's germline CDR1 is GTSNPN and CDR2 SVGIG (reference sequence). Trimming cost V 1 base and J 6 bases; bases outside gene matches: 5. On this clone: Its antigen is undetermined.

The origin of this receptor is a woman in her thirties or forties in good health. Some clones in this sample may be carry-over from other donors' samples. The genes are TRBV30 and TRBJ2-7; 8 nucleotides agree with TRBD2. The sequenced sample consisted of PBMCs. This chain's CDR3 is CAWSDGRGVEQYF. The DNA of the CDR3 is TGTGCCTGGAGTGACGGGAGGGGAGTCGAGCAGTACTTC. The full variable domain, with the rest looked up from reference TRBV30 and TRBJ2-7, is SQTIHQWPATLVQPVGSPLSLECTVEGTSNPNLYWYRQAAGRGLQLLFYSVGIGQISSEVPQNLSASRPQDRQFILSSKKLLLSDSGFYLCAWSDGRGVEQYFGPGTRLTVT.